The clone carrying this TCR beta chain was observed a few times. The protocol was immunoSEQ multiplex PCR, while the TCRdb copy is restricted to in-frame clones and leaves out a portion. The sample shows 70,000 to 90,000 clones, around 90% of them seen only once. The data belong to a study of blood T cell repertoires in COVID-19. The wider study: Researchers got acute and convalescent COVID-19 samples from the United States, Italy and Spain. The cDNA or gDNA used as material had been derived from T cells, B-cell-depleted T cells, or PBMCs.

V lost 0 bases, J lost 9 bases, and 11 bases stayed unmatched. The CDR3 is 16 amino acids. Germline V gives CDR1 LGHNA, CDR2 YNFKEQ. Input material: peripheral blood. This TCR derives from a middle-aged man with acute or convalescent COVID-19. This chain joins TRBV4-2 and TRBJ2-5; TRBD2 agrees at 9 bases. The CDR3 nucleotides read TGTGCCAGCAGCCAAGATCGGATGGGCGGGGGGGCGGCCCAGTACTTC. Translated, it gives CASSQDRMGGGAAQYF.